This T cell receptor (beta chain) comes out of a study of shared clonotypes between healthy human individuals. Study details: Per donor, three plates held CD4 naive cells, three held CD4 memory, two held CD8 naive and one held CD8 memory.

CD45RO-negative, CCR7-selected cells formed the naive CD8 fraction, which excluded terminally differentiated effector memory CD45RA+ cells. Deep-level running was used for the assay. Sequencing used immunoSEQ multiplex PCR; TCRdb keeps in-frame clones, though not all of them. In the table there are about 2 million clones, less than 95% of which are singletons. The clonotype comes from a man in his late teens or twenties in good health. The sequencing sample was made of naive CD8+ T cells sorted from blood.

The CDR3, as DNA: TGTGCCAGCAGCTTGACGACAGGGGTGAATGAAAAACTGTTTTTT. Protein product: CASSLTTGVNEKLFF. This chain connects TRBV14 to TRBJ1-4; 8 positions agree with TRBD1. Germline-derived CDR1 and CDR2 are SGHDN and FVKESK. J lost 5 bases, V lost 5 bases, and 7 bases had no gene match. The CDR3 loop spans 15 amino acids.